This T cell receptor beta chain was captured by sequencing in a study of T cell changes during pregnancy in multiple sclerosis. The V segment lost 4 bases and the J segment 0 bases; nucleotides outside the gene matches: 3. The CDR3 covers 15 residues. Germline lookup yields CDR1 MNHEY and CDR2 SMNVEV (reference sequence). TCRdb keeps only in-frame clones here, not all; method: immunoSEQ multiplex PCR. Of 99,000 or so clones listed, 85% to 95% were seen once; the top ten hold almost 1%. This sample comprised peripheral blood, obtained after pregnancy. The chain carries TRBV27 and TRBJ2-5, with TRBD1 identical over 9 bases. This TCR was recovered from a female donor with multiple sclerosis, enrolled in a pregnancy study. CDR3 DNA sequence: TGTGCCAGCAGTTCGACAGGGGGATACCAAGAGACCCAGTACTTC. Translating it yields CASSSTGGYQETQYF.